The 9 T cell receptor beta chains below come from one sample, sequenced in a study of blood T cell repertoires in COVID-19. Clones were read by immunoSEQ multiplex PCR, and TCRdb kept only the in-frame ones, dropping some. The data show about 200,000 clones, 80% to 90% seen once. Sample: peripheral blood. The source of these receptors is a woman of 80 years or more with acute or convalescent COVID-19.

The chain employs TRBV21-1 and TRBJ2-3; TRBD2 was called by the table and not checked on the DNA. TRBV21-1 is a known pseudogene. The CDR3 has 18 residues. The CDR3: CASSKLTRGSNRRDTQYF. CDR3 coding DNA: TGTGCCAGCAGCAAACTAACTCGCGGGAGTAATAGGAGAGATACGCAGTATTTT.

The V call is TRBV16, the J call TRBJ1-1, with D possibly TRBD1 on 5 matching bases. The CDR3 is made up of 14 amino acids. The germline V gene has CDR1 KGHSY and CDR2 FQNENV. Between the trimmed V and J ends, which lost 4 bases and 8 bases, there was a span of 17 bases. The CDR3 region is CASSRRGQGDEAFF. As DNA, the CDR3 is TGTGCCAGCAGCCGACGAGGTCAGGGTGACGAAGCTTTCTTT.

The gene calls are TRBV27 and TRBJ1-4; 9 bases fit TRBD1. CDR3 size: 17 residues. Unmatched junction bases numbered 5, after V lost 3 bases and J lost 0 bases. The germline V gene has CDR1 MNHEY and CDR2 SMNVEV (reference sequence). CDR3 in DNA: TGTGCCAGCAGTTTTAGGGGACAGGGAGCAACTAATGAAAAACTGTTTTTT. Translating gives CASSFRGQGATNEKLFF.

V usage is TRBV7-6 and J usage is TRBJ2-1, with TRBD2 matching 8 bases. The ends lost 4 bases at V and 0 bases at J; junction bases unmatched: 5. The CDR3 contains 16 residues. Germline V gives CDR1 SGHVS, CDR2 FNYEAQ. The chain's CDR3 is CASSSSGYSSYNEQFF. Here the CDR3 DNA reads TGTGCCAGCAGCTCTAGCGGGTATAGCTCCTACAATGAGCAGTTCTTC.

The table lists this clone with a count of one. The chain joins TRBV11-2 to TRBJ2-1, with D uncertain. Germline V CDR1 and CDR2: SGHAT, FQNNGV. The V end was cut by 0 bases, the J end by 6 bases, with 12 bases between. The CDR3 covers 15 residues. The CDR3 reads CASSLDPLGRNEQFF. The CDR3 bases are TGTGCCAGCAGCTTAGATCCCCTGGGCCGCAATGAGCAGTTCTTC.

This clone was counted only a few times. The genes are TRBV4-3 and TRBJ1-5; D not certain. Germline V gene lookup returns CDR1 LGHNA and CDR2 YSLEER. The CDR3 covers 13 residues. V lost 0 bases, J lost 7 bases, and 7 bases lay in between. Here the CDR3 reads CASSQDREQPQHF. The CDR3 coding sequence is TGCGCCAGCAGCCAAGATCGGGAGCAGCCCCAGCATTTT.

The CDR3 region is CSAGGEAEQYF. As DNA, the CDR3 is TGCAGTGCTGGGGGGGAAGCCGAGCAGTACTTC. The rearrangement uses TRBV20-1 and TRBJ2-7, with 7 bases aligning to TRBD2. Trimming at V came to 5 bases and at J to 6 bases, leaving 4 bases not matched to a gene. The CDR3 has 11 residues. From germline, CDR1 is DFQATT and CDR2 SNEGSKA (reference sequence).

The table lists this clone with a count of one. The V call is TRBV5-1, the J call TRBJ1-1; 8 bases map to TRBD1. CDR1 is SGHRS, CDR2 YFSETQ, per germline. Germline trimming cut 5 bases from V and 7 bases from J; bases unmatched to any gene: 7. The CDR3 is 13 amino acids. The CDR3 nucleotides read TGCGCCAGCAGATCGGACAGGGCCCTTGAAGCTTTCTTT. Translation gives CASRSDRALEAFF.

This clone was observed a few times. This chain links TRBV4-3 with TRBJ1-4, with no clear D. Per germline, CDR1 LGHNA and CDR2 YSLEER. The V end lost 1 base, the J end lost 7 bases, and 4 bases lay between the germline ends. This CDR3 has 12 residues. For the CDR3, the DNA is TGCGCCAGCAGCCAAGGTCGTGAAAAACTGTTTTTT. It specifies CASSQGREKLFF.